These 23 T cell receptor beta chains share one sample of origin, sequenced in a study of blood T cell repertoires in COVID-19. This table comes from immunoSEQ multiplex PCR, and its TCRdb copy is limited to in-frame clones, with some not included. Among 200,000 to 250,000 clones listed, under 90% were seen once. The sequencing sample was made of peripheral blood. The origin of the receptors is a woman aged 80 or over with acute or convalescent COVID-19.

V usage is TRBV5-1 and J usage is TRBJ1-1; D may be TRBD1 (6 bases). Trimming pared 3 bases from V and 8 bases from J, leaving 20 bases between. Germline V gene sequence: CDR1 SGHRS, CDR2 YFSETQ. The CDR3 has 15 amino acids. CDR3: CASSSTAGAAFEAFF. CDR3 nucleotides: TGCGCCAGCAGCTCTACCGCAGGGGCCGCATTCGAAGCTTTCTTT.

DNA for the CDR3: TGTGCCAGCAGTCTGAGCTCCTACAATGAGCAGTTCTTC. Translation gives CASSLSSYNEQFF. This sequence joins TRBV6-4 and TRBJ2-1; D is uncertain. Germline V gives CDR1 MRHNA, CDR2 SNTAGT. The CDR3 runs to 13 residues. V was cut by 5 bases and J by 0 bases, with 5 bases left in between.

J is TRBJ1-2 and V is TRBV27; D unresolved. Germline CDR1 MNHEY, CDR2 SMNVEV (reference sequence). The V and J ends lost 2 bases and 4 bases respectively, with 8 bases between them. CDR3 length equals 13 residues. Written as DNA, the CDR3 is TGTGCCAGCAGTTTAGAGGGTTCCTATGGCTACACCTTC. Amino acid sequence: CASSLEGSYGYTF.

The chain couples TRBV6-2 or TRBV6-3 to TRBJ1-1, with TRBD1 as a possible D gene (6 bases). Trimming shortened V by 2 bases and J by 4 bases, and 17 bases separated the two germline ends. This CDR3 is 16 amino acids long. The germline V gene has CDR1 MNHEY and CDR2 SVGEGT. The CDR3 region is CASSYPNRAKSTEAFF. The CDR3 DNA sequence: TGTGCCAGCAGTTACCCAAACAGGGCTAAGTCCACTGAAGCTTTCTTT.

This chain connects TRBV12-5 to TRBJ1-2; maybe TRBD1 (6 bases). The CDR3 has 15 amino acids. V was trimmed by 5 bases and J by 6 bases, leaving 19 bases between them. CDR1 is LGHNT, CDR2 FRNRAP, per germline. Written as DNA, the CDR3 is TGTGCTAGTGGTCTGACCGGACAGCTCAACCATGGCTACACCTTC. Its translation: CASGLTGQLNHGYTF.

V usage is TRBV9 and J usage is TRBJ1-4, with D possibly being TRBD1 (6 bases). Trimming removed 3 bases from V and 7 bases from J, with 16 bases in between. Per the germline V gene, CDR1 is SGDLS and CDR2 is YYNGEE. The length of the CDR3 is 15 residues. CDR3 bases: TGTGCCAGCAGCGGAGGGGGGCGCGGGAGTGAAAAACTGTTTTTT. This codes for CASSGGGRGSEKLFF. Looking up the rest from reference TRBV9 and TRBJ1-4 gives the full variable domain: DSGVTQTPKHLITATGQRVTLRCSPRSGDLSVYWYQQSLDQGLQFLIQYYNGEERAKGNILERFSAQQFPDLHSELNLSSLELGDSALYFCASSGGGRGSEKLFFGSGTQLSVL.

The rearrangement uses TRBV29-1 and TRBJ2-5, with a possible D match to TRBD1 (6 bases). CDR3 length: 15 residues. CDR1 and CDR2 (germline): SQVTM, ANQGSEA. V lost 3 bases, J lost 5 bases, and 19 bases lay in between. CDR3 loop: CSVDSGTHNRETQYF. The CDR3 bases are TGCAGCGTTGATTCCGGGACACATAACAGGGAGACCCAGTACTTC.

The chain joins TRBV19 to TRBJ1-2; the D gene is possibly TRBD1 (6 bases). The CDR3 is 12 amino acids. Germline V CDR1 and CDR2: LNHDA, SQIVND (reference sequence). Trimming removed 6 bases from V and 4 bases from J, with 9 bases in between. The CDR3 protein is CASRQGTYGYTF. In DNA form, the CDR3 reads TGTGCCAGTAGACAGGGTACCTATGGCTACACCTTC.

The chain uses TRBV9 and TRBJ2-2, with D tentatively TRBD2 (5 bases). The V gene's germline CDR1 is SGDLS and CDR2 YYNGEE. The V end was cut by 0 bases, the J end by 2 bases, with 8 bases between. The CDR3 contains 15 residues. In DNA, the CDR3 is TGTGCCAGCAGCGTAGGTCCTAGCAACACCGGGGAGCTGTTTTTT. It translates to CASSVGPSNTGELFF.

The V gene is TRBV2, the J gene TRBJ1-6; perhaps TRBD1 as D (6 bases). The ends were cut back, 8 bases at V and 3 bases at J, with 11 bases in the middle. The CDR3 runs 14 residues. Germline CDR1 is SNHLY and CDR2 is FYNNEI. CDR3 region: CASRFRGYNSPLHF. CDR3 DNA sequence: TGTGCCAGCCGTTTCAGGGGCTATAATTCACCCCTCCACTTT.

The J gene is TRBJ2-3, the V gene TRBV7-9; D gene unclear. The CDR3 sequence is 14 residues long. The germline V and J ends were trimmed by 1 base and 0 bases, with 5 bases remaining between them. Germline CDR1 reads SEHNR; CDR2 reads FQNEAQ (reference sequence). The CDR3, as DNA: TGTGCCAGCAGCTTAGTCGTAAGCACAGATACGCAGTATTTT. It translates to CASSLVVSTDTQYF.

The chain recombines TRBV6-5 with TRBJ2-1; tentatively, D is TRBD2 (7 bases). CDR1 is MNHEY and CDR2 is SVGAGI in the germline V gene. The V end lost 2 bases, the J end lost 8 bases, and 13 bases lay between the germline ends. This CDR3 has 14 residues. CDR3 in amino acids: CASSYSRGAYEQFF. The DNA of the CDR3 is TGTGCCAGCAGTTACAGTCGGGGGGCCTATGAGCAGTTCTTC.

This rearrangement joins TRBV28 to TRBJ2-5; 12 bases line up with TRBD2. Per the germline V gene, CDR1 is MDHEN and CDR2 is SYDVKM. J was trimmed by 2 bases and V by 8 bases; bases with no gene match: 0. The CDR3 is made up of 13 amino acids. The CDR3 loop is CASLAGGQETQYF. In nucleotides, the CDR3 is TGTGCCAGCCTAGCGGGGGGGCAAGAGACCCAGTACTTC.

V gene TRBV18 combines with J gene TRBJ1-5; 9 bases are a match to TRBD1. Germline V gives CDR1 KGHSH, CDR2 LQKENI. J was trimmed by 0 bases and V by 3 bases; bases with no gene match: 6. This CDR3 is 17 amino acids long. The CDR3 coding sequence is TGTGCCAGCTCACCGGGGGACAGGGACTATAGCAATCAGCCCCAGCATTTT. Its protein product is CASSPGDRDYSNQPQHF.

The count of this clone is one. V and J are TRBV29-1 and TRBJ2-3; D is unresolved. The germline V gene encodes CDR1 SQVTM and CDR2 ANQGSEA. This CDR3 is 14 amino acids long. V was shortened by 6 bases and J by 0 bases, with 13 bases between the two germline ends. In nucleotides, the CDR3 is TGCAGCGTCTCCGGTGGGCAAAGCACAGATACGCAGTATTTT. This gives the protein CSVSGGQSTDTQYF.

This rearrangement joins TRBV2 to TRBJ2-2, with a tentative D call TRBD1 (6 bases). Trimming took 6 bases from V and 3 from J, leaving 17 bases between them. Germline CDR1 and CDR2: SNHLY and FYNNEI. This CDR3 is built from 16 residues. CDR3 nucleotides: TGTGCCAGCAGGGGGGCAGCGGCCCGCGACACCGGGGAGCTGTTTTTT. It yields the protein CASRGAAARDTGELFF.

CDR3 sequence: CASSPRSNPREGYTF. CDR3 sequence (DNA): TGTGCCAGCAGCCCGCGGTCTAACCCCCGGGAGGGCTACACCTTC. The V and J genes are TRBV7-3 and TRBJ1-2; D is unclear. V was shortened by 5 bases and J by 8 bases, with 21 bases between the two germline ends. CDR1 and CDR2 (germline): SGHTA, FQGTGA. The CDR3 loop spans 15 amino acids.

The V gene is TRBV20-1, the J gene TRBJ1-5, with D perhaps matching TRBD1 (5 bases). From germline, CDR1 is DFQATT and CDR2 SNEGSKA (reference sequence). This CDR3 spans 11 amino acids. V lost 3 bases and J lost 9, with 9 bases in between. The CDR3 DNA sequence: TGCAGTGCTAGCGAGCAGGGGCCCCAGCATTTT. Residues: CSASEQGPQHF.

This sequence joins TRBV5-4 and TRBJ2-1; a possible D gene is TRBD2 (6 bases). The CDR3 runs 15 residues. From germline, CDR1 is SGHNT and CDR2 YYREEE (reference sequence). Trimming shortened V by 2 bases and J by 2 bases, and 11 bases separated the two germline ends. The CDR3 DNA is TGTGCCAGCAGCTTAGACGGGGGTACCTACAATGAGCAGTTCTTC. Translation gives CASSLDGGTYNEQFF. The complete variable domain, with remaining parts taken from reference TRBV5-4 and TRBJ2-1, reads ETGVTQSPTHLIKTRGQQVTLRCSSQSGHNTVSWYQQALGQGPQFIFQYYREEENGRGNFPPRFSGLQFPNYSSELNVNALELDDSALYLCASSLDGGTYNEQFFGPGTRLTVL.

The CDR3 protein is CASSVVGDMTGNTIYF. The CDR3 DNA follows: TGTGCCAGCAGCGTAGTCGGGGACATGACTGGAAACACCATATATTTT. The V gene is TRBV9, the J gene TRBJ1-3; D possibly corresponds to TRBD1 (6 bases). Trimming cost V 0 bases and J 2 bases, with 12 bases left between them. The CDR3 is 16 amino acids. Germline-derived CDR1 and CDR2 are SGDLS and YYNGEE.

The rearrangement joins TRBV28 to TRBJ2-5; 13 positions match TRBD2. Trimming removed 6 bases from V and 2 bases from J; junction bases left unmatched: 3. Germline V gene sequence: CDR1 MDHEN, CDR2 SYDVKM. CDR3 length: 15 amino acids. The chain's CDR3 is CASRELAGGQETQYF. The CDR3 coding sequence is TGTGCCAGCAGGGAACTAGCGGGGGGGCAAGAGACCCAGTACTTC.

This clone was observed a handful of times. This chain uses TRBV7-2 with TRBJ1-2; tentatively, D is TRBD1 (6 bases). Germline V gene data show CDR1 as SGHTA and CDR2 as FQGNSA. This CDR3 is built from 15 residues. Deletions cut 1 base from V and 4 bases from J, with 13 bases between. CDR3 DNA sequence: TGTGCCAGCAGCTTAGGGACAGAACGAGGCTATGGCTACACCTTC. It encodes CASSLGTERGYGYTF.

This CDR3 is CASSQGGNSPLHF. CDR3 DNA: TGTGCCAGCTCACAGGGGGGGAATTCACCCCTCCACTTT. This chain uses TRBV18 with TRBJ1-6, with D tentatively TRBD1 (6 bases). The CDR3 length is 13 residues. Germline CDR1 reads KGHSH; CDR2 reads LQKENI. Trimming stripped 4 bases from V and 7 bases from J, with 8 bases between.